The 10 T cell receptor beta chains presented below share a single source sample, sequenced in a study of T cells in Graves' hyperthyroidism and ophthalmopathy. The CDR3 regions of TCR beta were amplified from RNA transcripts. First-round RT-PCR targeting the TCR CDR3 was performed with the HTBI primer set. Each CDR3 protein gets one entry after TCRdb re-called the multiplex PCR reads with MiXCR. The sample contains some 800,000 distinct CDR3 sequences, around 38% of which appear only once. Material: blood. These receptors came from a man younger than 35 with Graves' hyperthyroidism.

V is TRBV29-1 and J is TRBJ1-1; 7 bases agree with TRBD1. The CDR3 runs 12 residues. Losses at the gene ends were 7 bases for V and 1 base for J; bases not matched to a gene: 3. The germline gives CDR1 SQVTM, CDR2 ANQGSEA. The CDR3: CSAGQKNTEAFF. In DNA, the CDR3 is TGCAGCGCGGGACAGAAGAACACTGAAGCTTTCTTT. The whole variable domain, remainder taken from reference TRBV29-1 and TRBJ1-1, is SAVISQKPSRDICQRGTSLTIQCQVDSQVTMMFWYRQQPGQSLTLIATANQGSEATYESGFVIDKFPISRPNLTFSTLTVSNMSPEDSSIYLCSAGQKNTEAFFGQGTRLTVV.

This clonotype was detected many times. The genes are TRBV2 and TRBJ2-2, with D perhaps TRBD1 (6 bases). The germline CDR1 and CDR2 sequences are SNHLY and FYNNEI. V was pared by 6 bases and J by 5 bases, with 16 bases between. The CDR3 contains 15 residues. The CDR3 protein is CASSYDRQRTGELFF. The DNA for the CDR3 is TGTGCCAGCAGCTACGACAGGCAGAGGACCGGGGAGCTGTTTTTT.

The gene calls are TRBV11-2 and TRBJ2-5, with D uncertain. This CDR3 is built from 15 residues. V was cut by 4 bases and J by 5 bases, with 17 bases left in between. The germline V gene encodes CDR1 SGHAT and CDR2 FQNNGV. The CDR3 is CASSSGPRSRETQYF. CDR3 DNA: TGTGCCAGCAGCTCGGGCCCCCGGAGCAGGGAGACCCAGTACTTC.

The chain recombines TRBV7-9 with TRBJ2-2, with unresolved D. Germline CDR1 is SEHNR and CDR2 is FQNEAQ (reference sequence). The CDR3 has 15 residues. Trimming left V 5 bases short and J 3 bases short, with 13 bases between. The CDR3 is CASSPATPHTGELFF. Here the CDR3 DNA reads TGTGCCAGCAGCCCCGCTACACCTCACACCGGGGAGCTGTTTTTT.

This clonotype turned up a few times. CDR3 region: CASSLWVRGQETQYF. CDR3 DNA: TGTGCCAGCAGCTTGTGGGTGAGGGGGCAGGAGACCCAGTACTTC. The chain uses TRBV13 and TRBJ2-5; the match to TRBD1 covers 7 bases. The germline CDR1 and CDR2 sequences are PRHDT and FYEKMQ (reference sequence). The V segment lost 3 bases and the J segment 5 bases; nucleotides outside the gene matches: 9. CDR3 length: 15 residues.

The chain has TRBV5-1 and TRBJ1-1; TRBD1 matches at 10 bases. Trimming cost V 4 bases and J 7 bases; bases outside gene matches: 7. The length of the CDR3 is 14 residues. Germline V gives CDR1 SGHRS, CDR2 YFSETQ. The CDR3 is CASSTRDRGDEAFF. The CDR3 DNA sequence: TGCGCCAGCAGCACCCGGGACAGGGGCGATGAAGCTTTCTTT.

The V call is TRBV12-3 or TRBV12-4, the J call TRBJ1-4; the D gene is possibly TRBD1 (6 bases). Trimming took 2 bases from V and 7 from J, leaving 11 bases between them. This CDR3 region has 14 residues. In DNA, the CDR3 is TGTGCCAGCAGTTTAAAAGGGGGAGGTGAAAAACTGTTTTTT. Its protein is CASSLKGGGEKLFF.

The chain carries TRBV2 and TRBJ1-5, with D hard to call. Per germline, CDR1 SNHLY and CDR2 FYNNEI. V was pared by 4 bases and J by 1 base, with 11 bases between. CDR3 size: 15 residues. This CDR3 is CASSARPGSNQPQHF. The CDR3 nucleotides read TGTGCCAGCAGTGCCCGGCCCGGGAGCAATCAGCCCCAGCATTTT.

V usage is TRBV6-6 and J usage is TRBJ1-5; D not resolved. V lost 4 bases to trimming and J lost 7 bases, with 14 bases between them. CDR3 length equals 14 residues. The V gene's germline CDR1 is MNHNY and CDR2 SVGAGI (reference sequence). For the CDR3, the DNA is TGTGCCAGCAGTTCGGGGTACCTTGGGCAGCCCCAGCATTTT. Translation: CASSSGYLGQPQHF.

This clonotype came up many times. The genes are TRBV29-1 and TRBJ1-4; D not certain. The V gene lost 5 bases and the J gene lost 10 bases, with 17 bases spanning the gap. CDR1 is SQVTM and CDR2 is ANQGSEA in the germline V gene. The CDR3 runs to 13 residues. In DNA form, the CDR3 reads TGCAGCGTTCCGTGGGGAGGGTCGGGAAAACTGTTTTTT. As protein: CSVPWGGSGKLFF.